This TCR beta chain was observed in a study of OX40 agonist ivuxolimab in advanced cancers. Across the whole study: In this cohort, patients received ivuxolimab, an agonistic anti-OX40 (CD134) antibody. Those enrolled were 80% to 85% male, with a mean age of about 66 years and ages from roughly 20 to 85. Partial responses were achieved by three patients: one hepatocellular carcinoma, two cutaneous melanoma.

Germline CDR1 is SNHLY and CDR2 is FYNNEI. With 4 bases removed from V and 6 bases from J, the gap between germline ends came to 18 bases. The CDR3 runs 15 residues. In regard to this clone: Its antigen is still unknown.

Sequencing used immunoSEQ multiplex PCR; TCRdb keeps in-frame clones, though not all of them. The sample has 84,000 or so clones, 85% to 95% seen once. The study's findings and limits: Clonal expansion was seen in CD4+ and CD8+ blood T cells by week 6 at 0.1 to 3.0 mg/kg.

J is TRBJ1-2 and V is TRBV2; tentative D call: TRBD1 (5 bases). The source material was CD4+ or CD8+ T cells sorted from blood, sampled in a trial of the OX40 agonist ivuxolimab. This TCR derives from an adult with an advanced solid tumor such as melanoma, head and neck, liver or kidney cancer. CDR3 protein: CASSVTLLGVDGYTF. Written as DNA, the CDR3 is TGTGCCAGCAGTGTCACATTGTTAGGGGTTGATGGCTACACCTTC.